The 24 T cell receptor beta chains reported below all come from one sample, sequenced in a study of Ad26.COV2.S vaccination and SARS-CoV-2 variants (dated by TCRdb to the early 2020s). The receptor library was made with the immunoSEQ multiplex PCR assay. TCRdb retrieved this table from immuneACCESS and kept in-frame rearrangements only. Not all clones are present; in checked studies, unresolved V genes account for under half, and no reason is known for the remainder. This sample comprises hundreds of thousands of clones, about 91% of them detected only once. The ten largest clones take up over 2.5% of the sample. This sample's treatment or condition label indicates: some 20 received Ad26.COV2.S at low or high dose, single or two shots; roughly 5 received placebo; per-sample allocation not given. For vaccine and placebo recipients, repertoires were sequenced using samples collected on day 63 after the first injection.

This sample comprised peripheral blood, obtained in a trial of Ad26.COV2.S vaccine versus placebo. The receptors were gathered from a person aged 18-60 years who received the Ad26.COV2.S COVID-19 vaccine or a placebo.

This clone is a singleton in its sample. This sequence joins TRBV5-1 and TRBJ2-3; D possibly corresponds to TRBD1 (5 bases). Trimming stripped 1 base from V and 4 bases from J, with 10 bases between. Germline V gives CDR1 SGHRS, CDR2 YFSETQ. The CDR3 contains 14 residues. CDR3 coding DNA: TGCGCCAGCAGCTTGTCCAGGGCCGCAGATACGCAGTATTTT. It translates to CASSLSRAADTQYF.

The CDR3 DNA sequence: TGCAGTGCCAGTGACCTTGGGACCCAAGAGACCCAGTACTTC. Its translation is CSASDLGTQETQYF. The genes are TRBV20-1 and TRBJ2-5; possibly TRBD1 or TRBD2 for D (5 bases each). Germline assignment: CDR1 DFQATT and CDR2 SNEGSKA (reference sequence). Trimming took off 6 bases at V and 1 base at J, with 15 bases between the two ends. CDR3 length: 14 residues.

The rearrangement uses TRBV29-1 and TRBJ1-2; 7 bases fit TRBD1. The J segment lost 5 bases and the V segment lost 4 bases, leaving 7 bases of the junction unmatched. The CDR3 runs 13 residues. Germline CDR1 SQVTM, CDR2 ANQGSEA. CDR3 region: CSVVTGTVYGYTF. The CDR3 DNA reads as TGCAGCGTTGTTACGGGGACAGTTTATGGCTACACCTTC.

The chain uses TRBV6-5 and TRBJ2-7, with 8 bases that match TRBD1. The CDR3 runs to 14 residues. Unmatched junction bases numbered 8, after V lost 7 bases and J lost 3 bases. Germline V gives CDR1 MNHEY, CDR2 SVGAGI. The CDR3 bases are TGTGCCAGCATCGACCGGGACAGGTTCTACGAGCAGTACGTC. It translates to CASIDRDRFYEQYV.

The chain couples TRBV6-5 to TRBJ1-2, with unresolved D. V lost 0 bases, J lost 9 bases, and 11 bases lay in between. The CDR3 runs 13 residues. Looked up from germline, CDR1 is MNHEY and CDR2 is SVGAGI. CDR3 sequence (DNA): TGTGCCAGCAGTTACTCCCCGGGAGGGAGCTACACCTTC. This sequence encodes CASSYSPGGSYTF.

V usage is TRBV4-2 and J usage is TRBJ1-2; a weak D match, TRBD1 (6 bases). Trimming cost V 0 bases and J 4 bases, with 9 bases left between them. The germline V gene has CDR1 LGHNA and CDR2 YNFKEQ. The CDR3 is 14 amino acids. The CDR3 region is CASSQDQGPYGYTF. The CDR3 DNA is TGTGCCAGCAGCCAAGATCAGGGGCCCTATGGCTACACCTTC.

CDR3 nucleotides: TGTGCCAGTAAAAAGACTAGCGGGTCGTACAATGAGCAGTTCTTC. Translating gives CASKKTSGSYNEQFF. The J gene is TRBJ2-1, the V gene TRBV19, with 10 bases lining up with TRBD2. Germline V CDR1 and CDR2: LNHDA, SQIVND (reference sequence). This CDR3 comprises 15 residues. V was clipped by 7 bases and J by 4 bases; unmatched bases: 7.

This clone has a single count. The chain recombines TRBV7-9 with TRBJ1-2, with D perhaps TRBD1 (6 bases). CDR3 length: 14 amino acids. The germline V and J ends were trimmed by 5 bases and 4 bases, with 14 bases remaining between them. Germline values: CDR1 SEHNR, CDR2 FQNEAQ (reference sequence). The CDR3 loop reads CASSPSGGPYGYTF. In DNA, the CDR3 is TGTGCCAGCAGCCCCAGTGGGGGGCCCTATGGCTACACCTTC.

This clone showed up just once. The J gene is TRBJ2-5, the V gene TRBV7-2; TRBD2 matches 12 bases. Germline values: CDR1 SGHTA, CDR2 FQGNSA. V was pared by 4 bases and J by 2 bases, with 2 bases of the junction left unmatched. The CDR3 contains 15 residues. The DNA of the CDR3 is TGTGCCAGCAGCTGGGGGACTAGCGGGCAAGAGACCCAGTACTTC. This codes for CASSWGTSGQETQYF.

The chain has TRBV4-3 and TRBJ2-1; 10 nucleotides line up with TRBD1. CDR1 is LGHNA and CDR2 is YSLEER in the germline V gene. The CDR3 extends over 16 amino acids. V lost 11 bases, J lost 5 bases, and 15 bases stayed unmatched. The CDR3 region is CASSQGTGTGDNEQFF. The DNA for the CDR3 is TGCGCCTCCAGCCAAGGCACCGGGACAGGGGACAATGAGCAGTTCTTC.

This rearrangement joins TRBV5-8 to TRBJ2-3, with 11 bases that match TRBD1. Trimming removed 3 bases from V and 3 bases from J; junction bases left unmatched: 3. This CDR3 has 15 residues. Germline V gene sequence: CDR1 SGHTS, CDR2 YDEGEE. CDR3 nucleotides: TGTGCCAGCAGCTGGACAGGGGGCAGGACAGATACGCAGTATTTT. It is translated as CASSWTGGRTDTQYF.

This chain joins TRBV4-3 and TRBJ1-1; D possibly corresponds to TRBD1 (5 bases). The length of the CDR3 is 15 residues. Trimming took 0 bases from V and 4 from J, leaving 12 bases between them. The germline V gene has CDR1 LGHNA and CDR2 YSLEER. The CDR3 bases are TGCGCCAGCAGCCAAGAGGTCCAGGGTTTCACTGAAGCTTTCTTT. Its protein is CASSQEVQGFTEAFF.

The V and J genes are TRBV3-1 (or the pseudogene TRBV3-2) and TRBJ2-2; D is uncertain. The CDR3 is made up of 14 amino acids. Germline CDR1 reads LGHDT; CDR2 reads YNNKEL (reference sequence). The ends were cut back, 2 bases at V and 3 bases at J, with 7 bases in the middle. This CDR3 is CASSQMADTGELFF. CDR3 in DNA: TGTGCCAGCAGCCAAATGGCGGACACCGGGGAGCTGTTTTTT.

The genes are TRBV15 and TRBJ1-2; 8 bases align to TRBD1. CDR1 and CDR2 (germline): LNHNV, YYDKDF (reference sequence). After removal of 5 bases from V and 8 bases from J, the junction contained 13 bases not matched to a gene. The CDR3 totals 15 residues. CDR3 sequence (DNA): TGTGCCACCAGCCCAGGGGGGGACAGGACAGGCGGCTACACCTTC. Translating it yields CATSPGGDRTGGYTF.

The gene calls are TRBV4-2 and TRBJ2-3, with 7 bases lining up with TRBD2. In germline, CDR1 is LGHNA, CDR2 YNFKEQ. The CDR3 loop spans 16 amino acids. V shed 4 bases, J shed 3 bases, and the junction held 10 bases outside the gene matches. The DNA of the CDR3 is TGTGCCAGCAGCCCGCTAGCGGATTGGACGACAGATACGCAGTATTTT. This encodes CASSPLADWTTDTQYF.

The V gene is TRBV5-1, the J gene TRBJ1-2; D ambiguous. Between the trimmed V and J ends, which lost 0 bases and 0 bases, there was a span of 6 bases. The length of the CDR3 is 14 residues. Per germline, CDR1 SGHRS and CDR2 YFSETQ. CDR3 DNA: TGCGCCAGCAGCTTGGAGGCGGCTAACTATGGCTACACCTTC. Translated, it gives CASSLEAANYGYTF.

The V gene is TRBV18, the J gene TRBJ2-7, with TRBD2 as a possible D gene (5 bases). Germline V gene sequence: CDR1 KGHSH, CDR2 LQKENI. Trimming pared 5 bases from V and 0 bases from J, leaving 20 bases between. The CDR3 loop spans 17 amino acids. The CDR3 bases are TGTGCCAGCTCAAGAGAAATCGGACTCCCGAGCTCCTACGAGCAGTACTTC. The encoded protein is CASSREIGLPSSYEQYF.

The chain couples TRBV5-1 to TRBJ2-1, with 8 bases aligning to TRBD2. Trimming took 9 bases from V and 8 from J; bases not matched to a gene: 13. Germline V gene lookup returns CDR1 SGHRS and CDR2 YFSETQ. This CDR3 has 14 amino acids. The DNA for the CDR3 is TGCGCCACCTCGTACAGCGGGAGTCGGTATGAGCAGTTCTTC. It specifies CATSYSGSRYEQFF.

The chain couples TRBV11-2 to TRBJ1-5, with D possibly TRBD1 on 5 matching bases. Per germline, CDR1 SGHAT and CDR2 FQNNGV. The CDR3 has 17 residues. The V and J ends lost 1 base and 4 bases respectively, with 17 bases between them. The CDR3 protein is CASSLGLRGEGNQPQHF. CDR3 DNA: TGTGCCAGCAGCTTAGGGCTGCGGGGAGAGGGGAATCAGCCCCAGCATTTT. Based on the CDR3 plus reference TRBV11-2 and TRBJ1-5, the full variable domain is EAGVAQSPRYKIIEKRQSVAFWCNPISGHATLYWYQQILGQGPKLLIQFQNNGVVDDSQLPKDRFSAERLKGVDSTLKIQPAKLEDSAVYLCASSLGLRGEGNQPQHFGDGTRLSIL.

The gene calls are TRBV6-5 and TRBJ1-1, with D possibly TRBD1 on 5 matching bases. The V end lost 4 bases, the J end lost 5 bases, and 8 bases lay between the germline ends. CDR1 and CDR2 from the germline V gene are MNHEY and SVGAGI. This CDR3 has 12 residues. The CDR3 is CASSSQGTEAFF. For the CDR3, the DNA is TGTGCCAGCAGTTCCCAGGGAACTGAAGCTTTCTTT.

The chain uses TRBV9 and TRBJ2-7; TRBD2 might be the D (5 bases). The V gene lost 0 bases and the J gene lost 2 bases, with 9 bases spanning the gap. Germline loops: CDR1 SGDLS, CDR2 YYNGEE. The CDR3 has 14 residues. The CDR3, as DNA: TGTGCCAGCAGCGTAGAAGACGGGACCTACGAGCAGTACTTC. Translation gives CASSVEDGTYEQYF. The entire variable domain, with the rest obtained from reference TRBV9 and TRBJ2-7, is as follows: DSGVTQTPKHLITATGQRVTLRCSPRSGDLSVYWYQQSLDQGLQFLIQYYNGEERAKGNILERFSAQQFPDLHSELNLSSLELGDSALYFCASSVEDGTYEQYFGPGTRLTVT.

CDR3 loop: CASSRKREWSADTQYF. CDR3 DNA: TGTGCCAGCAGCCGAAAGCGGGAGTGGAGTGCAGATACGCAGTATTTT. The V gene is TRBV13, the J gene TRBJ2-3; 8 bases agree with TRBD2. This CDR3 is 16 amino acids long. The germline gives CDR1 PRHDT, CDR2 FYEKMQ (reference sequence). The V segment lost 5 bases and the J segment 4 bases; nucleotides outside the gene matches: 11.

This rearrangement joins TRBV7-9 to TRBJ1-1, with D uncertain. V was clipped by 1 base and J by 8 bases, with 17 bases between them. This CDR3 comprises 15 residues. Per the germline V gene, CDR1 is SEHNR and CDR2 is FQNEAQ (reference sequence). The CDR3 loop is CASSLEETRLAEAFF. DNA for the CDR3: TGTGCCAGCAGCTTAGAAGAAACAAGGCTGGCGGAAGCTTTCTTT.

The chain combines TRBV7-9 with TRBJ1-1; 8 positions match TRBD1. Germline loops: CDR1 SEHNR, CDR2 FQNEAQ (reference sequence). CDR3 length: 15 amino acids. V lost 5 bases to trimming and J lost 5 bases; unmatched junction nucleotides: 10. Here the CDR3 DNA reads TGTGCCAGCAGCCCGAGAGGACAGGGTTTTACTGAAGCTTTCTTT. It is translated as CASSPRGQGFTEAFF.